These 19 T cell receptor beta chains came from one sample sequenced in a study of T cells after yellow fever vaccination. Using its own MiXCR run on the 5' RACE reads, TCRdb lists one record per CDR3 protein. The sample lists approximately 22,000 distinct CDR3 sequences; 5.2% were seen once. Sequenced here: PBMCs, either bulk or a sorted T-cell subset (CD4+, CD8+, memory, or dextramer-sorted; not recorded which), sampled about 41 days after the first yellow fever vaccination. Receptors originate from a man between 18 and 35 years old who received the YFV17D yellow fever vaccine.

A few counts support this clonotype. This chain joins TRBV3-1 and TRBJ1-2; the match to TRBD1 covers 9 bases. Looked up from germline, CDR1 is LGHDT and CDR2 is YNNKEL (reference sequence). The CDR3 consists of 14 residues. V lost 3 bases and J lost 4; bases outside the gene matches: 3. As DNA, the CDR3 is TGTGCCAGCAGCCATCGACAGGGGGGCTATGGCTACACCTTC. It is translated as CASSHRQGGYGYTF.

This clonotype occurred many times. The rearrangement links TRBV7-8 to TRBJ2-7; a possible D gene is TRBD2 (5 bases). Germline V CDR1 and CDR2: SGHVS, FQNEAQ. The CDR3 runs to 14 residues. V was cut by 0 bases and J by 8 bases, with 14 bases left in between. In nucleotides, the CDR3 is TGTGCCAGCAGCTTAGCGGAAGTTGGGAGAAAGCAGTACTTC. It yields the protein CASSLAEVGRKQYF.

This clonotype was counted ten times or more. The chain has TRBV20-1 and TRBJ2-5; D perhaps matches TRBD2 (6 bases). V shed 3 bases and J shed 4 bases, with 12 bases lying between them. The CDR3 has 13 residues. CDR1 and CDR2 from the germline V gene are DFQATT and SNEGSKA (reference sequence). The CDR3 loop is CSASGAGLETQYF. As DNA, the CDR3 is TGCAGTGCTAGCGGCGCGGGGCTAGAGACCCAGTACTTC.

This clonotype was detected ten times or more. The chain links TRBV7-8 to TRBJ2-2; no clear D gene. Per germline, CDR1 SGHVS and CDR2 FQNEAQ. The ends were cut back, 8 bases at V and 4 bases at J, with 11 bases in the middle. The CDR3 extends over 13 amino acids. CDR3 nucleotides: TGTGCCAGCTCCTCCGCGGTCACCGGGGAGCTGTTTTTT. Translation: CASSSAVTGELFF.

This clonotype occurred many times. This rearrangement joins TRBV6-6 to TRBJ1-4, with 8 bases matching TRBD1. The length of the CDR3 is 13 residues. V lost 5 bases to trimming and J lost 13 bases; unmatched junction nucleotides: 9. The germline CDR1 and CDR2 sequences are MNHNY and SVGAGI (reference sequence). This chain's CDR3 is CASSAGGWVRLFF. CDR3 DNA: TGTGCCAGCAGTGCAGGGGGCTGGGTTCGACTGTTTTTT.

Many counts were recorded for this clonotype. This chain links TRBV7-9 with TRBJ2-7; maybe TRBD2 (5 bases). V gave up 4 bases and J gave up 0 bases, with 13 bases separating them. There are 15 residues in the CDR3. Germline CDR1 reads SEHNR; CDR2 reads FQNEAQ (reference sequence). DNA of the CDR3: TGTGCCAGCAGCTCCTCGAGGGTGGGCTCCTACGAGCAGTACTTC. It is translated as CASSSSRVGSYEQYF.

At least ten counts were recorded for this clonotype. The J gene is TRBJ2-3, the V gene TRBV4-3; 7 bases are a match to TRBD2. Trimming at V came to 1 base and at J to 0 bases, leaving 7 bases not matched to a gene. The germline CDR1 and CDR2 sequences are LGHNA and YSLEER. The CDR3 is 17 amino acids. The CDR3 bases are TGCGCCAGCAGCCAAGGTGGAGCGGGGACTAGCACAGATACGCAGTATTTT. It codes for CASSQGGAGTSTDTQYF.

Many counts were recorded for this clonotype. The chain is built from TRBV25-1 and TRBJ1-1; perhaps TRBD1 as D (6 bases). V was shortened by 1 base and J by 10 bases, with 22 bases between the two germline ends. Per germline, CDR1 MGHDK and CDR2 SYGVNS. The length of the CDR3 is 16 residues. The CDR3 region is CASSESGSGDSTGAFF. For the CDR3, the DNA is TGTGCCAGCAGTGAATCAGGGTCAGGGGACTCAACGGGAGCTTTCTTT.

This clonotype was observed at least ten times. V and J are TRBV6-6 and TRBJ1-5; D remains ambiguous. Trimming took off 11 bases at V and 16 bases at J, with 21 bases between the two ends. Germline CDR1 MNHNY, CDR2 SVGAGI (reference sequence). The CDR3 covers 11 residues. The CDR3 protein is CAAFSGPARHF. The CDR3 nucleotides read TGTGCCGCTTTCTCCGGGCCAGCCCGACATTTT.

This clonotype was detected ten times or more. The genes are TRBV18 and TRBJ1-5; D not resolved. V lost 2 bases, J lost 8 bases, and 13 bases lay in between. Germline CDR1 reads KGHSH; CDR2 reads LQKENI. CDR3 length equals 14 residues. The CDR3 sequence is CASSPDLEGKPQHF. Here the CDR3 DNA reads TGTGCCAGCTCACCAGATTTAGAGGGTAAGCCCCAGCATTTT.

This clonotype came up many times. The rearrangement uses TRBV5-1 and TRBJ2-7; no clear D gene. Germline V gene lookup returns CDR1 SGHRS and CDR2 YFSETQ. V lost 4 bases, J lost 7 bases, and 9 bases lay in between. The length of the CDR3 is 11 residues. CDR3 protein: CASSPLGEQYF. The CDR3 nucleotides read TGCGCCAGCAGCCCCCTCGGAGAGCAGTACTTC. Looking up the rest from reference TRBV5-1 and TRBJ2-7 gives the full variable domain: KAGVTQTPRYLIKTRGQQVTLSCSPISGHRSVSWYQQTPGQGLQFLFEYFSETQRNKGNFPGRFSGRQFSNSRSEMNVSTLELGDSALYLCASSPLGEQYFGPGTRLTVT.

Concerning this clonotype: Since a much larger clone is just one base distant, this may be a read error. The gene calls are TRBV11-1 and TRBJ2-7; 9 nucleotides align to TRBD1. Germline V CDR1 and CDR2: SGHAT, FQDESV (reference sequence). The CDR3 extends over 15 amino acids. CDR3: CASSNWDRASYAQYF. The CDR3 region has the DNA TGTGCCAGCAGCAACTGGGACAGGGCCTCCTACGCGCAGTACTTC.

In the case of this clonotype: This may be a read error: a much more frequent sequence differs by one nucleotide. The gene calls are TRBV19 and TRBJ1-2; D gene unclear. Germline V gives CDR1 LNHDA, CDR2 SQIVND (reference sequence). This CDR3 has 12 amino acids. The DNA for the CDR3 is TGTGCCAGTAGTTCCCGGGAGGTTGGCTACATCTTC. This encodes CASSSREVGYIF.

This clonotype was observed many times. V gene TRBV4-3 combines with J gene TRBJ2-3; D is perhaps TRBD2 (6 bases). Germline CDR1 and CDR2: LGHNA and YSLEER. The CDR3 is 17 amino acids. V was pared by 3 bases and J by 5 bases, with 21 bases between. CDR3 DNA: TGCGCCAGCAGCCAGGGTAGGGACCGTCGGAGGGGAGATACGCAGTATTTT. Translated: CASSQGRDRRRGDTQYF.

The chain carries TRBV7-2 and TRBJ2-2; D is perhaps TRBD1 or TRBD2 (6 bases each). Germline CDR1 is SGHTA and CDR2 is FQGNSA. This CDR3 comprises 17 residues. V lost 5 bases and J 1 base, leaving 17 bases between the germline ends. The CDR3 coding sequence is TGTGCCAGCAGCCCAAGGTCGGGGGCCCGGAACACCGGGGAGCTGTTTTTT. Amino acid sequence: CASSPRSGARNTGELFF.

Ten or more counts support this clonotype. V is TRBV6-5 and J is TRBJ1-5; D unclear. Germline CDR1 is MNHEY and CDR2 is SVGAGI. The CDR3 totals 15 residues. Trimming cost V 0 bases and J 4 bases, with 10 bases left between them. The CDR3 loop is CASSYSMTGNQPQHF. In DNA form, the CDR3 reads TGTGCCAGCAGTTACTCGATGACCGGGAATCAGCCCCAGCATTTT.

There are many counts of this clonotype. The chain is built from TRBV7-2 and TRBJ2-5; D tentatively fits TRBD1 or TRBD2 (7 bases each). CDR3 length equals 14 residues. Germline V CDR1 and CDR2: SGHTA, FQGNSA. Trimming left V 5 bases short and J 5 bases short, with 15 bases between. The CDR3 here is CASSPQGGRETQYF. CDR3 nucleotide sequence: TGTGCCAGCAGCCCCCAGGGGGGGCGGGAGACCCAGTACTTC.

This clonotype was observed at least ten times. The chain joins TRBV12-3 or TRBV12-4 to TRBJ1-3; D is uncertain. The V end lost 5 bases, the J end lost 4 bases, and 12 bases lay between the germline ends. The CDR3 has 14 residues. This CDR3 is CASSPQMRGNTIYF. CDR3 nucleotides: TGTGCCAGCAGTCCTCAAATGAGGGGAAACACCATATATTTT.

At least ten counts were recorded for this clonotype. V is TRBV20-1 and J is TRBJ2-5; 10 bases fit TRBD2. CDR1 DFQATT and CDR2 SNEGSKA come from the germline V gene (reference sequence). With V trimmed by 3 bases and J by 0 bases, 16 bases remained unmatched. The CDR3 is 19 amino acids. The CDR3 bases are TGCAGTGCTAGCGGCCAGCGGGGGGGCAAATGGGAAAACCAAGAGACCCAGTACTTC. As protein: CSASGQRGGKWENQETQYF.